The rows below give T cell receptor beta chains drawn from one sample of a study of blood T cell repertoires in COVID-19. Sequenced by immunoSEQ multiplex PCR; TCRdb stores in-frame clones only, minus some. The repertoire consists of 200,000 to 250,000 clones, with about 90% occurring once and the leading ten covering approximately 1.2%. The specimen sequenced was peripheral blood. These TCRs come from a man aged 25 to 40 with acute or convalescent COVID-19. The CDR3 runs from the conserved cysteine through the conserved F or W. The order of the fields is D gene, J gene, V gene, clone size, CDR3 protein, CDR3 DNA. D genes are given only for firm matches. For some rows the clone size is stated as once, few or many, or as a class when expanded; others skip it.

D: TRBD1; J: TRBJ2-1; V: TRBV27; size: NA; CDR3: CASKRTGAGNEQFF; DNA: TGTGCCAGCAAAAGGACAGGGGCGGGCAATGAGCAGTTCTTC
D: TRBD1; J: TRBJ1-6; V: TRBV10-2; size: NA; CDR3: CASSKTGGENSPLHF; DNA: TGCGCCAGCAGTAAGACAGGGGGCGAGAATTCACCCCTCCACTTT
D: NA; J: TRBJ2-7; V: TRBV29-1; size: NA; CDR3: CSVGRGVTYEQYF; DNA: TGCAGCGTTGGCAGGGGTGTAACCTACGAGCAGTACTTC
D: TRBD1; J: TRBJ2-7; V: TRBV28; size: NA; CDR3: CAGRQGSSYEQYF; DNA: TGTGCCGGCCGACAGGGAAGCTCCTACGAGCAGTACTTC
D: NA; J: TRBJ2-7; V: TRBV6-5; size: NA; CDR3: CASSYSGAYEQYF; DNA: TGTGCCAGCAGTTACTCAGGGGCCTACGAGCAGTACTTC
D: TRBD2; J: TRBJ2-7; V: TRBV18; size: NA; CDR3: CASSLRLAGDRTYEQYF; DNA: TGTGCCAGCTCCCTCAGACTAGCGGGAGACCGGACCTACGAGCAGTACTTC
D: TRBD2; J: TRBJ2-1; V: TRBV7-2; size: NA; CDR3: CASSLRLAGSTGGNEQFF; DNA: TGTGCCAGCAGCTTAAGACTAGCGGGATCGACAGGCGGGAATGAGCAGTTCTTC
D: NA; J: TRBJ2-7; V: TRBV21-1; size: NA; CDR3: CASSKPSTGQGAGPILSYEQYF; DNA: TGTGCCAGCAGCAAACCTTCCACCGGACAGGGGGCGGGGCCAATTTTATCCTACGAGCAGTACTTC
D: NA; J: TRBJ2-3; V: TRBV28; size: NA; CDR3: CASSSDYRGTDTQYF; DNA: TGTGCCAGCAGTTCGGACTACCGGGGCACAGATACGCAGTATTTT
D: NA; J: TRBJ1-4; V: TRBV5-1; size: NA; CDR3: CASSLGQVNEKLFF; DNA: TGCGCCAGCAGCTTGGGCCAGGTTAATGAAAAACTGTTTTTT
D: NA; J: TRBJ1-1; V: TRBV11-2; size: NA; CDR3: CASSLERSGKTEAFF; DNA: TGTGCCAGCAGCTTAGAACGTTCGGGAAAGACTGAAGCTTTCTTT
D: NA; J: TRBJ2-7; V: TRBV5-1; size: NA; CDR3: CASSLIGDSSSYEQYF; DNA: TGCGCCAGCAGCTTGATTGGGGACTCGAGCTCCTACGAGCAGTACTTC
D: TRBD2; J: TRBJ2-3; V: TRBV6-1; size: NA; CDR3: CASSERGTDTQYF; DNA: TGTGCCAGCAGTGAGCGGGGGACAGATACGCAGTATTTT
D: NA; J: TRBJ1-2; V: TRBV28; size: once; CDR3: CASSLGRVTYGYTF; DNA: TGTGCCAGCAGTTTGGGCAGGGTAACCTATGGCTACACCTTC
D: TRBD2; J: TRBJ2-1; V: TRBV5-1; size: NA; CDR3: CASSRRREADNEQFF; DNA: TGCGCCAGCAGCCGGCGGCGGGAGGCTGACAATGAGCAGTTCTTC
D: TRBD2; J: TRBJ2-1; V: TRBV6-6; size: NA; CDR3: CASSRTSGGFEQFF; DNA: TGTGCCAGCAGTAGGACTAGCGGGGGGTTTGAGCAGTTCTTC
D: TRBD2; J: TRBJ2-5; V: TRBV4-2; size: NA; CDR3: CASSQDRAGGGETQYF; DNA: TGTGCCAGCAGCCAAGATCGGGCGGGAGGAGGAGAGACCCAGTACTTC
D: NA; J: TRBJ1-2; V: TRBV3-1/TRBV3-2; size: NA; CDR3: CASSQASRSSRRYGYTF; DNA: TGTGCCAGCAGCCAAGCGTCTCGGTCGAGCCGGAGGTATGGCTACACCTTC
D: TRBD2; J: TRBJ2-3; V: TRBV6-5; size: once; CDR3: CASRATSIITDTQYF; DNA: TGTGCCAGCAGGGCGACTAGCATCATCACAGATACGCAGTATTTT
D: NA; J: TRBJ2-7; V: TRBV5-1; size: NA; CDR3: CASSVAGETYEQYF; DNA: TGCGCCAGCAGCGTAGCCGGGGAGACCTACGAGCAGTACTTC
D: NA; J: TRBJ1-5; V: TRBV14; size: NA; CDR3: CASVGFRRAGQPQHF; DNA: TGTGCCAGTGTGGGCTTTCGCAGGGCCGGCCAGCCCCAGCATTTT
D: NA; J: TRBJ1-4; V: TRBV6-1; size: NA; CDR3: CASSDVGSNEKLFF; DNA: TGTGCCAGCAGTGATGTGGGCAGTAATGAAAAACTGTTTTTT
D: TRBD2; J: TRBJ2-1; V: TRBV9; size: NA; CDR3: CASSVGGSGRFGEQFF; DNA: TGTGCCAGCAGCGTAGGGGGCAGCGGGAGGTTCGGTGAGCAGTTCTTC
D: NA; J: TRBJ1-3; V: TRBV6-5; size: NA; CDR3: CASTPTSSGNTIYF; DNA: TGTGCCAGCACCCCGACAAGCTCTGGAAACACCATATATTTT
D: NA; J: TRBJ1-2; V: TRBV5-1; size: NA; CDR3: CASSFEEGYGYTF; DNA: TGCGCCAGCAGCTTCGAGGAGGGATATGGCTACACCTTC
D: NA; J: TRBJ2-5; V: TRBV6-5; size: once; CDR3: CASLGMRPETQYF; DNA: TGTGCCAGCCTAGGAATGAGACCAGAGACCCAGTACTTC
D: TRBD2; J: TRBJ2-1; V: TRBV4-1; size: NA; CDR3: CASSQAPVAGVEQFF; DNA: TGCGCCAGCAGCCAAGCCCCTGTAGCGGGAGTTGAGCAGTTCTTC
D: TRBD1; J: TRBJ1-1; V: TRBV3-1/TRBV3-2; size: NA; CDR3: CASSRGQAEAFF; DNA: TGTGCCAGCAGCCGGGGACAGGCTGAAGCTTTCTTT
D: NA; J: TRBJ2-2; V: TRBV24-1; size: NA; CDR3: CATSGWEENTGELFF; DNA: TGTGCCACCAGTGGCTGGGAGGAAAACACCGGGGAGCTGTTTTTT
D: TRBD1; J: TRBJ2-7; V: TRBV6-5; size: NA; CDR3: CASSAGTVPNEQYF; DNA: TGTGCCAGCAGCGCCGGGACAGTTCCTAACGAGCAGTACTTC
D: NA; J: TRBJ1-6; V: TRBV19; size: few; CDR3: CASTISSYNSPLHF; DNA: TGTGCCAGTACGATCAGCTCCTATAATTCACCCCTCCACTTT
D: NA; J: TRBJ2-3; V: TRBV9; size: NA; CDR3: CASSLTVSDTQYF; DNA: TGTGCCAGCAGCCTGACAGTTTCAGATACGCAGTATTTT
D: TRBD1; J: TRBJ1-3; V: TRBV28; size: NA; CDR3: CASSSPGTGTGNTIYF; DNA: TGTGCCAGCAGTTCCCCCGGGACAGGGACTGGAAACACCATATATTTT
D: TRBD1; J: TRBJ2-1; V: TRBV28; size: NA; CDR3: CASRSLGQGRSEQFF; DNA: TGTGCCAGCCGAAGTCTGGGACAGGGGAGGAGTGAGCAGTTCTTC
D: TRBD1; J: TRBJ2-5; V: TRBV10-3; size: NA; CDR3: CAIRDSREETQYF; DNA: TGTGCCATCCGGGACAGTCGCGAAGAGACCCAGTACTTC
D: TRBD1; J: TRBJ1-2; V: TRBV28; size: NA; CDR3: CASIKRDRNYGYTF; DNA: TGTGCCAGCATTAAGAGGGACAGAAACTATGGCTACACCTTC
D: TRBD2; J: TRBJ2-7; V: TRBV6-5; size: NA; CDR3: CASRVSGGAPYEQYF; DNA: TGTGCCAGCAGGGTTAGCGGGGGGGCCCCCTACGAGCAGTACTTC
D: NA; J: TRBJ1-2; V: TRBV13; size: NA; CDR3: CASSLANYGYTF; DNA: TGTGCCAGCAGCTTGGCAAACTATGGCTACACCTTC
D: NA; J: TRBJ1-5; V: TRBV2; size: NA; CDR3: CARGGDQNQPQHF; DNA: TGTGCCCGGGGAGGGGACCAGAATCAGCCCCAGCATTTT
D: NA; J: TRBJ2-2; V: TRBV9; size: once; CDR3: CASSVNSLGELFF; DNA: TGTGCCAGCAGCGTAAACAGCCTCGGGGAGCTGTTTTTT
D: NA; J: TRBJ2-5; V: TRBV2; size: NA; CDR3: CASSRPGSQETQYF; DNA: TGTGCCAGCTCCCGACCGGGGAGCCAAGAGACCCAGTACTTC
D: TRBD1; J: TRBJ2-1; V: TRBV30; size: NA; CDR3: CAWTPRLRVAGTGGNNEQFF; DNA: TGTGCCTGGACACCTCGACTTAGGGTCGCCGGGACAGGTGGTAACAATGAGCAGTTCTTC
D: NA; J: TRBJ1-4; V: TRBV5-1; size: NA; CDR3: CASSLTTGTLNEKLFF; DNA: TGCGCCAGCAGCTTAACGACAGGAACCCTTAATGAAAAACTGTTTTTT
D: NA; J: TRBJ2-3; V: TRBV28; size: NA; CDR3: CASRKPFDGTDTQYF; DNA: TGTGCCAGCAGAAAGCCCTTCGATGGCACAGATACGCAGTATTTT
D: NA; J: TRBJ2-7; V: TRBV27; size: NA; CDR3: CASRSPGSHEQYF; DNA: TGTGCCAGCAGGAGTCCCGGGTCCCACGAGCAGTACTTC
D: NA; J: TRBJ2-7; V: TRBV21-1; size: NA; CDR3: CASARHGHRYEQYF; DNA: TGTGCCAGCGCAAGACACGGACACCGCTACGAGCAGTACTTC
D: NA; J: TRBJ2-5; V: TRBV28; size: NA; CDR3: CASSLGGGGLQETQYF; DNA: TGTGCCAGCAGTTTAGGGGGTGGAGGGCTCCAAGAGACCCAGTACTTC
D: NA; J: TRBJ2-3; V: TRBV5-1; size: NA; CDR3: CASSSDPSTDTQYF; DNA: TGCGCCAGCAGCAGCGACCCTAGCACAGATACGCAGTATTTT
D: TRBD2; J: TRBJ2-5; V: TRBV3-1/TRBV3-2; size: once; CDR3: CASSPAGGPLETQYF; DNA: TGTGCCAGCAGCCCAGCGGGGGGACCGCTCGAGACCCAGTACTTC
D: NA; J: TRBJ1-4; V: TRBV7-2; size: NA; CDR3: CASSLVLYYELFF; DNA: TGTGCCAGCAGCTTAGTACTTTACTATGAACTGTTTTTT
D: TRBD1; J: TRBJ1-2; V: TRBV11-2; size: NA; CDR3: CASSPLDRGLPNYGYTF; DNA: TGTGCCAGCAGCCCACTAGACAGGGGACTCCCTAACTATGGCTACACCTTC
D: TRBD1; J: TRBJ1-5; V: TRBV27; size: NA; CDR3: CASGDRGSPANQPQHF; DNA: TGTGCCAGTGGGGACAGAGGGTCTCCTGCCAATCAGCCCCAGCATTTT